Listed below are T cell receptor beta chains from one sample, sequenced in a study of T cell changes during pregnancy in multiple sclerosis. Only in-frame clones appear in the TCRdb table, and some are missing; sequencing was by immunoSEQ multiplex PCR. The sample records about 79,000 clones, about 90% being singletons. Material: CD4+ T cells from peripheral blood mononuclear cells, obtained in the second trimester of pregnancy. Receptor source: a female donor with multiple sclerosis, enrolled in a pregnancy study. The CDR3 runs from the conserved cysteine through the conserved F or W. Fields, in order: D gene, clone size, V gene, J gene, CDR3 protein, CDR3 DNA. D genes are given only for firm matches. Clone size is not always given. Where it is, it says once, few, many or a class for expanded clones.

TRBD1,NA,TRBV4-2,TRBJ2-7,CASSQDLAGTEEYF,TGTGCCAGCAGCCAAGATCTAGCTGGGACAGAAGAGTACTTC
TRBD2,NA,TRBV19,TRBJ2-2,CASSISGGYTGELFF,TGTGCCAGTAGTATTAGCGGGGGGTACACCGGGGAGCTGTTTTTT
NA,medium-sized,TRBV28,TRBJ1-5,CASSLFRSAGNQPQHF,TGTGCCAGCAGTTTATTTAGATCGGCGGGAAATCAGCCCCAGCATTTT
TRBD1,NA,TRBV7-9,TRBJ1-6,CASSPPPGTVYNSPLHF,TGTGCCAGCAGCCCTCCCCCTGGGACAGTCTATAATTCACCCCTCCACTTT
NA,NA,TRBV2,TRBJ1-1,CASRENEGVTEAFF,TGTGCCAGCAGGGAAAACGAGGGAGTCACTGAAGCTTTCTTT
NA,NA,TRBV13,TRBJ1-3,CASSLRGRAFSGNTIYF,TGTGCCAGCAGCCTGCGTGGGAGGGCTTTCTCTGGAAACACCATATATTTT
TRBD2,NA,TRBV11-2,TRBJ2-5,CASSLRRTSVGETQYF,TGTGCCAGCAGCTTAAGAAGGACTAGCGTTGGAGAGACCCAGTACTTC
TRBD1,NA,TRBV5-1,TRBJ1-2,CASSLEGGDFYGYTF,TGCGCCAGCAGCTTGGAAGGGGGCGACTTTTATGGCTACACCTTC
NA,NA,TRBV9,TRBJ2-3,CASSVEPLLDTQYF,TGTGCCAGCAGCGTAGAGCCCCTACTGGATACGCAGTATTTT
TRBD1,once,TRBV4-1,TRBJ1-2,CASSQGGQGKGNGYTF,TGCGCCAGCAGCCAAGGGGGACAGGGTAAAGGTAATGGCTACACCTTC
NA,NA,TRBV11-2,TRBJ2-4,CASSFPRVSAKNIQYF,TGTGCCAGCAGCTTTCCCAGGGTTTCCGCCAAAAACATTCAGTACTTC
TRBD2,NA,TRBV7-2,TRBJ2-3,CASSRGGSTDTQYF,TGTGCCAGCTCTCGGGGGGGTAGCACAGATACGCAGTATTTT
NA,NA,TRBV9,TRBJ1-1,CASSEQGWTEAFF,TGTGCCAGCAGCGAACAGGGATGGACTGAAGCTTTCTTT
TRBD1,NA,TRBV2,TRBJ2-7,CASSGGQGVFYEQYF,TGTGCCAGCAGTGGTGGGCAGGGGGTTTTCTACGAGCAGTACTTC
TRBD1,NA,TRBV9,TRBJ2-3,CASSVTGTASTDTQYF,TGTGCCAGCAGCGTAACCGGGACAGCTAGCACAGATACGCAGTATTTT
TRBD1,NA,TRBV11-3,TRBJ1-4,CASSSGDRGYEKLFF,TGTGCCAGCAGCTCAGGGGACAGGGGTTATGAAAAACTGTTTTTT
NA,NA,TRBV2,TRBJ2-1,CASSEFHSLNEQFF,TGTGCCAGCAGTGAATTCCACTCGTTGAATGAGCAGTTCTTC
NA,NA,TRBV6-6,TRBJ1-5,CASSYRDTVASQHF,TGTGCCAGCAGTTACCGGGACACCGTGGCGTCCCAGCATTTT
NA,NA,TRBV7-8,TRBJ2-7,CASSLVGLAENEQYF,TGTGCCAGCAGCTTAGTAGGGCTAGCTGAAAACGAGCAGTACTTC
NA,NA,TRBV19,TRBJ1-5,CASSIGPQNQPQHF,TGTGCCAGTAGTATAGGTCCCCAAAATCAGCCCCAGCATTTT
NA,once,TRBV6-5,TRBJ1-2,CASSYRGGNYGYTF,TGTGCCAGCAGTTACCGCGGGGGGAACTATGGCTACACCTTC
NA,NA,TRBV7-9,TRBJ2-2,CAARQQWGSNTGELFF,TGTGCCGCCAGACAACAGTGGGGCAGTAACACCGGGGAGCTGTTTTTT
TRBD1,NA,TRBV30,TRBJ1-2,CAWVRDRGRNGYTF,TGTGCCTGGGTCCGGGACAGGGGGCGAAATGGCTACACCTTC
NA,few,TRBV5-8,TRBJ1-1,CASSDLGLWMNTEAFF,TGTGCCAGCAGCGACTTGGGACTCTGGATGAACACTGAAGCTTTCTTT
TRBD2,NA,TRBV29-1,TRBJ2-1,CSVVRSSGRVLSYNEQFF,TGCAGCGTTGTTCGTTCCAGCGGGAGGGTACTTAGCTACAATGAGCAGTTCTTC
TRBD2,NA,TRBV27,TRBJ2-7,CASSSPRTSGSYEQYF,TGTGCCAGCAGTTCCCCAAGGACTAGCGGGAGCTACGAGCAGTACTTC
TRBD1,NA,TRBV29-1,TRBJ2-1,CSLGTGSNEQFF,TGCAGCCTCGGGACAGGGAGCAATGAGCAGTTCTTC
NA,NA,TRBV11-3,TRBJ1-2,CASSGRGRNGYTF,TGTGCCAGCAGCGGAAGGGGTCGGAATGGCTACACCTTC
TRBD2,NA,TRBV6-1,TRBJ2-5,CASSKGTSGGQETQYF,TGTGCCAGCAGTAAAGGGACTAGCGGAGGGCAAGAGACCCAGTACTTC
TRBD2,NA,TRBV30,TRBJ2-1,CAWSPGLAGGLGEQFF,TGTGCCTGGAGTCCCGGTCTAGCGGGGGGGCTCGGTGAGCAGTTCTTC
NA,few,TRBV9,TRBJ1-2,CASSVGQGNYGYTF,TGTGCCAGCAGCGTAGGGCAGGGGAACTATGGCTACACCTTC
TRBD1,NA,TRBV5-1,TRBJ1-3,CASSAGTANVGNTIYF,TGCGCCAGCAGCGCGGGGACAGCGAATGTTGGAAACACCATATATTTT
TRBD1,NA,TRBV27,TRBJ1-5,CASSPLWTGNQPQHF,TGTGCCAGCAGTCCCCTATGGACAGGGAATCAGCCCCAGCATTTT
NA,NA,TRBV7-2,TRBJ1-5,CASSLGGFSNQPQHF,TGTGCCAGCAGCTTAGGCGGATTTAGCAATCAGCCCCAGCATTTT
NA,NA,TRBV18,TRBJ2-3,CASSPRILEAGSTQYF,TGTGCCAGCTCACCAAGGATTTTAGAGGCGGGAAGTACGCAGTATTTT
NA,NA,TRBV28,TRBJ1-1,CASTGRTKAFF,TGTGCCAGCACAGGGCGTACAAAAGCTTTCTTT
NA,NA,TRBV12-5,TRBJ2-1,CASGLSGNEQFF,TGTGCTAGTGGTTTGTCAGGCAATGAGCAGTTCTTC
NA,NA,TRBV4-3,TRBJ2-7,CASSQDTGLAYEQYF,TGCGCCAGCAGCCAAGATACAGGCCTAGCCTACGAGCAGTACTTC
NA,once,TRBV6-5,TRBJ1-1,CASIRGSKNTEAFF,TGTGCCAGCATTAGGGGCAGCAAGAACACTGAAGCTTTCTTT
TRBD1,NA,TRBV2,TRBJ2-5,CASNQGAQTQYF,TGTGCCAGCAATCAGGGGGCGCAGACCCAGTACTTC
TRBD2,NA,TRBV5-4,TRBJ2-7,CASSSVGSGRATYEQYF,TGTGCCAGCAGCTCAGTAGGGAGCGGGAGGGCCACCTACGAGCAGTACTTC
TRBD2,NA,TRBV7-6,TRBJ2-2,CASSLNPGTSGVNTGELFF,TGTGCCAGCAGCTTAAACCCCGGGACTAGCGGGGTGAACACCGGGGAGCTGTTTTTT
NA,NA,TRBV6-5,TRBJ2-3,CASSTSFVLDTQYF,TGTGCCAGCAGTACTTCCTTTGTGTTAGATACGCAGTATTTT
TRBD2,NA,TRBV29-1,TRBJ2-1,CSGGGRSYNEQFF,TGCAGCGGCGGGGGGCGCTCCTACAATGAGCAGTTCTTC
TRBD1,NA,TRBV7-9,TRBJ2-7,CASSSDRTSSEQYF,TGTGCCAGCAGCTCGGACAGGACTTCCTCCGAGCAGTACTTC
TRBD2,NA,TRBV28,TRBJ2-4,CATLAGRDLFQYF,TGTGCCACCCTAGCGGGGAGGGATTTATTTCAGTACTTC
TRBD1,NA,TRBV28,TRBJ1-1,CASSSGQMNTEAFF,TGTGCCAGCAGTTCGGGACAGATGAACACTGAAGCTTTCTTT
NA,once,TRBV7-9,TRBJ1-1,CASNPGRDFGTEAFF,TGTGCCAGCAACCCAGGCAGGGACTTCGGAACTGAAGCTTTCTTT
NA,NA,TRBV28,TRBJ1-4,CASSFYNEKLFF,TGTGCCAGCAGTTTCTATAATGAAAAACTGTTTTTT
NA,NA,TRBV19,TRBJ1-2,CASSMRVRDTKSRHGYTF,TGTGCCAGTAGTATGAGAGTCCGGGACACAAAGTCCCGCCATGGCTACACCTTC
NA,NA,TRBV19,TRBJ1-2,CASSYGQGNYGYTF,TGTGCCAGTAGTTACGGGCAGGGAAACTATGGCTACACCTTC
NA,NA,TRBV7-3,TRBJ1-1,CASSLYTNTEAFF,TGTGCCAGCAGCTTATACACCAACACTGAAGCTTTCTTT
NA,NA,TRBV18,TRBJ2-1,CASSPPAAGTEQFF,TGTGCCAGCTCACCACCTGCAGCGGGCACTGAGCAGTTCTTC
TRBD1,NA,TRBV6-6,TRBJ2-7,CASSYSRSGGTYEQYF,TGTGCCAGCAGTTACTCGAGATCAGGGGGAACCTACGAGCAGTACTTC
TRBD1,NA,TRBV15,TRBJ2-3,CATSREAGTGTDTQYF,TGTGCCACCAGCAGAGAAGCCGGGACAGGGACCGATACGCAGTATTTT
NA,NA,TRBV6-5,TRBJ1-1,CASSYSRSGNTEAFF,TGTGCCAGCAGTTACTCGAGGTCCGGGAACACTGAAGCTTTCTTT
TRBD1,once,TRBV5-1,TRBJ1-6,CASSLGDRGLGSSPLHF,TGCGCCAGCAGCTTGGGGGACAGGGGGCTCGGGAGTTCACCCCTCCACTTT
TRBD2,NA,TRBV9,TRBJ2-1,CASSANLAGAYNEQFF,TGTGCCAGCAGCGCGAACCTAGCGGGAGCTTACAATGAGCAGTTCTTC
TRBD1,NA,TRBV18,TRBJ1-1,CASSPATGAQTIEAFF,TGTGCCAGCTCACCGGCGACAGGGGCGCAAACTATTGAAGCTTTCTTT
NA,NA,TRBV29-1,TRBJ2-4,CSVEDLNIQYF,TGCAGCGTTGAAGATCTGAACATTCAGTACTTC